Ten or more counts support the clone carrying this T cell receptor beta chain. This entry is derived from a study of T-cell reconstitution after alpha-beta-depleted transplantation in children. The trim removed 6 bases at V and 0 bases at J, leaving 11 bases unmatched. The CDR3 consists of 17 residues. Unique molecular identifiers were built into the TCRbeta library. TCRdb used MiXCR to reprocess the PCR reads, holding one entry per CDR3 protein. The table lists 600,000 to 700,000 distinct CDR3 sequences, approximately 17% of them singletons. The sample in question was PBMCs from the stem cell graft donor, obtained from the stem cell graft. The TCR was taken from a human donor who donated a stem cell graft to a child with acute myeloid leukemia. The V and J genes are TRBV12-3 or TRBV12-4 and TRBJ1-1; TRBD1 agrees at 9 bases. CDR3 residues: CASRGQGLRGMNTEAFF. CDR3 DNA: TGTGCCAGCAGGGGACAGGGACTTCGAGGTATGAACACTGAAGCTTTCTTT.